Presented here are 30 T cell receptor beta chains from one specimen sequenced in a study of shared clonotypes between healthy human individuals. CD45RO-negative CD8 cells positively selected for CCR7 made up the naive population, which excluded terminally differentiated effector memory CD45RA+ cells. Sequencing used immunoSEQ multiplex PCR; TCRdb keeps in-frame clones, though not all of them. The table has about 1,800,000 clones, 85% to 95% seen once; the top ten hold roughly 1.2%. Sequenced material: naive CD8+ T cells sorted from blood. These receptors were collected from a man aged 18-30 years in good health.

The chain carries TRBV27 and TRBJ2-1; 10 bases are a match to TRBD1. Losses at the gene ends were 8 bases for V and 7 bases for J; bases not matched to a gene: 5. The CDR3 totals 13 residues. CDR1 and CDR2 (germline): MNHEY, SMNVEV (reference sequence). The CDR3 spells CASQGQGVNEQFF. CDR3 nucleotide sequence: TGTGCCAGCCAAGGACAGGGGGTGAATGAGCAGTTCTTC.

Comment on this clone: The sample carries other DNA sequences with the same CDR3. J is TRBJ2-7 and V is TRBV28; tentatively, D is TRBD1 (6 bases). Trimming left V 0 bases short and J 2 bases short, with 8 bases between. This CDR3 contains 14 residues. Germline assignment: CDR1 MDHEN and CDR2 SYDVKM. CDR3 sequence reads: CASSLWGATYEQYF. The CDR3 DNA reads TGTGCCAGCAGTTTATGGGGGGCTACCTACGAGCAGTACTTC.

The V gene is TRBV2, the J gene TRBJ2-3; maybe TRBD2 (6 bases). CDR3 length equals 16 residues. CDR1 and CDR2 from the germline V gene are SNHLY and FYNNEI. Trimming stripped 0 bases from V and 2 bases from J, with 12 bases between. The CDR3 spells CASSEALAGITDTQYF. In DNA, the CDR3 is TGTGCCAGCAGTGAAGCGCTTGCGGGAATCACAGATACGCAGTATTTT.

The chain links TRBV7-8 to TRBJ1-1; D is ambiguous. Germline CDR1 is SGHVS and CDR2 is FQNEAQ. The V and J ends lost 1 base and 4 bases respectively, with 16 bases between them. The CDR3 contains 16 residues. The CDR3 bases are TGTGCCAGCAGCTTAGTGTTTGTGGGTTTGGGCACTGAAGCTTTCTTT. Translation gives CASSLVFVGLGTEAFF.

The chain has TRBV5-1 and TRBJ2-1, with 10 bases identical to TRBD2. Germline CDR1 reads SGHRS; CDR2 reads YFSETQ. CDR3 size: 16 residues. Trimming at V came to 4 bases and at J to 8 bases, leaving 12 bases not matched to a gene. The CDR3 DNA reads TGCGCCAGCAGCCCCCGAGGGCTAGCGGGAGCTGATGAGCAGTTCTTC. Residues: CASSPRGLAGADEQFF.

This chain uses TRBV28 with TRBJ1-5, with 7 bases identical to TRBD1. In germline, CDR1 is MDHEN, CDR2 SYDVKM. This CDR3 has 15 residues. With V trimmed by 7 bases and J by 5 bases, 11 bases remained unmatched. Here the CDR3 reads CASTKTGKGDQPQHF. The CDR3 DNA sequence: TGTGCCAGCACCAAGACAGGGAAAGGAGATCAGCCCCAGCATTTT.

The chain has TRBV11-2 and TRBJ2-3; D is perhaps TRBD1 or TRBD2 (5 bases each). The V gene's germline CDR1 is SGHAT and CDR2 FQNNGV. The CDR3 is made up of 17 amino acids. The ends were cut back, 1 base at V and 0 bases at J, with 14 bases in the middle. As DNA, the CDR3 is TGTGCCAGCAGCTTAGGTCCGGGGCCCTCTAGCACAGATACGCAGTATTTT. Translated, it gives CASSLGPGPSSTDTQYF.

The chain links TRBV28 to TRBJ1-5, with TRBD1 identical over 10 bases. The V gene end was trimmed by 6 bases and the J gene end by 6 bases; junction bases not matched to a gene: 11. Germline V gene data show CDR1 as MDHEN and CDR2 as SYDVKM. The CDR3 consists of 16 residues. The CDR3 coding sequence is TGTGCCAGCAGACCTGGGACAGGGGAATGGGCTCAGCCCCAGCATTTT. Its protein product is CASRPGTGEWAQPQHF.

This rearrangement joins TRBV5-4 to TRBJ2-5, with D tentatively TRBD1 or TRBD2 (6 bases each). Germline-derived CDR1 and CDR2 are SGHNT and YYREEE (reference sequence). This CDR3 has 16 amino acids. V dropped 1 base and J dropped 4 bases, with 17 bases sitting between them. The CDR3 DNA reads as TGTGCCAGCAGCTTGTGGGTGCAGGGGCGGGGAGAGACCCAGTACTTC. Its protein product is CASSLWVQGRGETQYF.

The chain carries TRBV5-4 and TRBJ2-1; TRBD1 agrees at 7 bases. The CDR3 covers 14 residues. V lost 0 bases and J lost 7; bases outside the gene matches: 4. CDR1 is SGHNT, CDR2 YYREEE, per germline (reference sequence). As DNA, the CDR3 is TGTGCCAGCAGCTTGGCGACAGGGTGGAATGAGCAGTTCTTC. The encoded protein is CASSLATGWNEQFF.

The chain couples TRBV27 to TRBJ2-1; the D is unclear. Trimming pared 3 bases from V and 0 bases from J, leaving 9 bases between. Looked up from germline, CDR1 is MNHEY and CDR2 is SMNVEV (reference sequence). The CDR3 runs 15 residues. In DNA, the CDR3 is TGTGCCAGCAGTTTTCTTGGCGGCTCCTACAATGAGCAGTTCTTC. Residues: CASSFLGGSYNEQFF.

About this clone: Other DNA variants within this sample encode the same CDR3. V and J are TRBV7-6 and TRBJ2-7; possible D gene TRBD1, 6 bases. Germline lookup yields CDR1 SGHVS and CDR2 FNYEAQ. The CDR3 runs 13 residues. Trimming left V 3 bases short and J 2 bases short, with 8 bases between. The CDR3 sequence is CASSFGTTYEQYF. The CDR3 nucleotides read TGTGCCAGCAGCTTCGGGACAACCTACGAGCAGTACTTC. Supplemented by reference TRBV7-6 and TRBJ2-7, the full variable domain reads GAGVSQSPRYKVTKRGQDVALRCDPISGHVSLYWYRQALGQGPEFLTYFNYEAQQDKSGLPNDRFSAERPEGSISTLTIQRTEQRDSAMYRCASSFGTTYEQYFGPGTRLTVT.

The chain links TRBV7-9 to TRBJ2-2, with a possible D match to TRBD2 (6 bases). Per the germline V gene, CDR1 is SEHNR and CDR2 is FQNEAQ (reference sequence). CDR3 length equals 14 residues. V lost 5 bases, J lost 5 bases, and 12 bases lay in between. CDR3: CASSPGRTTGELFF. The CDR3 coding sequence is TGTGCCAGCAGCCCCGGGAGAACTACCGGGGAGCTGTTTTTT.

This clone was counted between two and nine times. The rearrangement links TRBV10-1 to TRBJ1-1, with TRBD1 matching 7 bases. The CDR3 length is 12 residues. V trimming: 9 bases; J trimming: 4 bases; junction bases outside the gene matches: 5. Germline lookup yields CDR1 WNHNN and CDR2 SYGVQD (reference sequence). This chain's CDR3 is CASRQGGTEAFF. DNA for the CDR3: TGCGCCAGTAGACAGGGAGGCACTGAAGCTTTCTTT.

V gene TRBV5-1 combines with J gene TRBJ1-2; 7 nucleotides agree with TRBD1. The CDR3 is 17 residues long. Trimming removed 3 bases from V and 1 base from J; junction bases left unmatched: 12. Per the germline V gene, CDR1 is SGHRS and CDR2 is YFSETQ. Here the CDR3 DNA reads TGCGCCAGCAGCTCGTCAGCGCCGGGACAGATTAACTATGGCTACACCTTC. It is translated as CASSSSAPGQINYGYTF.

The genes are TRBV11-2 and TRBJ2-7; 7 bases fit TRBD2. V lost 1 base to trimming and J lost 2 bases; unmatched junction nucleotides: 5. CDR1 and CDR2 from the germline V gene are SGHAT and FQNNGV. The CDR3 runs 15 residues. CDR3 sequence reads: CASSLGASGTYEQYF. The CDR3 nucleotides are TGTGCCAGCAGCTTAGGGGCTAGCGGTACCTACGAGCAGTACTTC.

The chain links TRBV27 to TRBJ2-7; 11 nucleotides match TRBD2. The CDR3 spans 15 residues. The V segment lost 5 bases and the J segment 7 bases; nucleotides outside the gene matches: 10. Germline V gene lookup returns CDR1 MNHEY and CDR2 SMNVEV (reference sequence). CDR3 in DNA: TGTGCCAGCAGTCCCCCTAGCGGGAGGTCTTGGGAGCAGTACTTC. It codes for CASSPPSGRSWEQYF.

CDR3 nucleotides: TGTGCCAGCAGTGACTTCGGACAGGGCGAAGATCTAGCAACTAATGAAAAACTGTTTTTT. Protein: CASSDFGQGEDLATNEKLFF. This sequence joins TRBV6-4 and TRBJ1-4; 8 bases align to TRBD1. Germline trimming cut 1 base from V and 0 bases from J; bases unmatched to any gene: 13. This CDR3 is 20 amino acids long. In germline, CDR1 is MRHNA, CDR2 SNTAGT.

This chain uses TRBV10-3 with TRBJ2-7; 9 bases are a match to TRBD2. The ends lost 7 bases at V and 0 bases at J; junction bases unmatched: 4. The CDR3 covers 14 residues. Germline assignment: CDR1 ENHRY and CDR2 SYGVKD. The CDR3 is CAIKTSGSSYEQYF. DNA of the CDR3: TGTGCCATCAAGACTAGCGGTAGCTCCTACGAGCAGTACTTC.

The V call is TRBV4-3, the J call TRBJ2-5, with 8 bases aligning to TRBD2. CDR1 and CDR2 (germline): LGHNA, YSLEER. CDR3 length: 17 residues. V trimming: 1 base; J trimming: 7 bases; junction bases outside the gene matches: 14. CDR3 sequence: CASSQGSESGSMRTQYF. In DNA, the CDR3 is TGCGCCAGCAGCCAAGGAAGTGAAAGCGGGAGCATGAGGACCCAGTACTTC.

The V gene is TRBV30, the J gene TRBJ2-1, with TRBD2 identical over 12 bases. With V trimmed by 0 bases and J by 9 bases, 12 bases remained unmatched. The CDR3 sequence is 17 residues long. Per germline, CDR1 GTSNPN and CDR2 SVGIG (reference sequence). The DNA for the CDR3 is TGTGCCTGGAGTGTCGAAAGGTCTAGCGGGAGGGCCTTTGAGCAGTTCTTC. It yields the protein CAWSVERSSGRAFEQFF.

This chain uses TRBV27 with TRBJ1-2, with a tentative D call TRBD1 (5 bases). V was pared by 8 bases and J by 1 base, with 20 bases between. The CDR3 runs 16 residues. Germline-derived CDR1 and CDR2 are MNHEY and SMNVEV (reference sequence). In nucleotides, the CDR3 is TGTGCCAGCTGGAGCGACAGATCGTTTTTTAACTATGGCTACACCTTC. Amino acid sequence: CASWSDRSFFNYGYTF.

This sequence joins TRBV19 and TRBJ1-6; the D gene is possibly TRBD1 (6 bases). Deletions cut 3 bases from V and 5 bases from J, with 20 bases between. Germline values: CDR1 LNHDA, CDR2 SQIVND (reference sequence). This CDR3 has 18 residues. The CDR3 DNA follows: TGTGCCAGTAGTATGGATACAGGGACTATGAGGCATAATTCACCCCTCCACTTT. It translates to CASSMDTGTMRHNSPLHF.

The chain uses TRBV5-6 and TRBJ2-7; possibly TRBD2 for D (6 bases). The CDR3 is made up of 14 amino acids. CDR1 and CDR2 from the germline V gene are SGHDT and YYEEEE. Between the trimmed V and J ends, which lost 3 bases and 0 bases, there was a span of 10 bases. The CDR3 nucleotides read TGTGCCAGCAGCTCCCGGGAGAGCTCCTACGAGCAGTACTTC. As protein: CASSSRESSYEQYF.

The chain uses TRBV7-8 and TRBJ2-5; 8 nucleotides agree with TRBD1. Germline lookup yields CDR1 SGHVS and CDR2 FQNEAQ. V trimming: 1 base; J trimming: 2 bases; junction bases outside the gene matches: 9. This CDR3 comprises 17 residues. CDR3 in DNA: TGTGCCAGCAGCTTAGAAGTAAGGGACAGGAGTCAAGAGACCCAGTACTTC. This translates into CASSLEVRDRSQETQYF.

This sequence joins TRBV27 and TRBJ1-1, with 8 bases matching TRBD1. Germline CDR1 MNHEY, CDR2 SMNVEV (reference sequence). This CDR3 has 20 residues. V dropped 0 bases and J dropped 5; count of bases not matched to a gene: 20. The DNA of the CDR3 is TGTGCCAGCAGTTTATCATCGGACCCAGGGGCAGGGGGCGGTAGGACTGAAGCTTTCTTT. Its protein is CASSLSSDPGAGGGRTEAFF.

The chain links TRBV10-2 to TRBJ1-6; unclear D gene. The germline V gene has CDR1 WSHSY and CDR2 SAAADI. This CDR3 is 14 amino acids long. With 7 bases removed from V and 10 bases from J, the gap between germline ends came to 17 bases. CDR3 DNA: TGCGCCAGCACGGTTGGCAGCTTGGAGTCACCCCTCCACTTT. Its protein is CASTVGSLESPLHF.

The rearrangement uses TRBV28 and TRBJ2-5, with 8 bases identical to TRBD1. With 4 bases clipped from V and 3 bases from J, the junction kept 4 bases outside the gene matches. From germline, CDR1 is MDHEN and CDR2 SYDVKM. This CDR3 region has 14 residues. The CDR3 nucleotides are TGTGCCAGCAGTTCGTCGACAGGGGAAGAGACCCAGTACTTC. It is translated as CASSSSTGEETQYF.

The CDR3 sequence is CAISEMGEGVLETQYF. The CDR3 nucleotides are TGTGCCATCAGTGAGATGGGGGAGGGCGTATTAGAGACCCAGTACTTC. The rearrangement uses TRBV10-3 and TRBJ2-5, with TRBD2 identical over 7 bases. Germline V gives CDR1 ENHRY, CDR2 SYGVKD. The CDR3 length is 16 residues. Trimming removed 2 bases from V and 4 bases from J; junction bases left unmatched: 10.

V gene TRBV4-3 combines with J gene TRBJ2-2; no clear D gene. The V and J ends lost 1 base and 6 bases respectively, with 9 bases between them. This CDR3 has 14 amino acids. Germline-derived CDR1 and CDR2 are LGHNA and YSLEER. The CDR3 protein is CASSQGSGSGELFF. The CDR3 DNA sequence: TGCGCCAGCAGCCAAGGATCAGGATCCGGGGAGCTGTTTTTT.